This T cell receptor (beta chain) was captured in a study of T-cell memory formation after mild COVID-19. Whole-study context: Largely donor-specific sequence clusters came from a couple of donors.

A 5'RACE reaction primed in the constant segment made cDNA libraries of TCR alpha and TCR beta, and these carried sample barcodes and UMIs. TCRdb analysed the 5' RACE reads with MiXCR anew, one entry per CDR3 protein. The table shows 90,000 to 120,000 distinct CDR3 sequences, with 13% to 15% occurring only once. J gave up 5 bases and V 5 bases, and 4 bases lay outside the gene matches. The CDR3 sequence is 13 residues long. The TCR was taken from a man younger than 35 who had mild COVID-19 (a few samples of this study predate the infection). Cell type and time point are not known. The specimen sequenced was PBMCs or a T cell subset sorted from them (not recorded which). The chain has TRBV12-3 or TRBV12-4 and TRBJ2-5; 8 bases are a match to TRBD2. Here the CDR3 reads CASSAGGAETQYF. CDR3 DNA sequence: TGTGCCAGCAGTGCCGGGGGGGCGGAGACCCAGTACTTC.